This TCR beta chain was obtained from a study of T-cell reconstitution after alpha-beta-depleted transplantation in children. This clonotype occurred a few times. The V gene's germline CDR1 is SGHTA and CDR2 FQGNSA. V lost 5 bases and J lost 6; bases outside the gene matches: 3. There are 13 residues in the CDR3. The library targeted TCRbeta and was prepared with unique molecular identifiers. TCRdb redid the calling of the PCR reads with MiXCR, one entry per CDR3 protein. The table shows about 610,000 distinct CDR3 sequences, with roughly a tenth occurring only once. Here the sequenced sample was PBMCs from the stem cell graft donor, taken from the stem cell graft. The sequence was collected from a human donor who donated a stem cell graft to a child with acute myeloid leukemia. The chain combines TRBV7-2 with TRBJ2-7, with 11 bases fitting TRBD2. CDR3 sequence reads: CASSQLAGVEQYF. DNA of the CDR3: TGTGCCAGCAGCCAACTAGCGGGAGTCGAGCAGTACTTC.